This section outlines one TCR beta chain sequence together with its context. The entry originates in a study of blood T cell repertoires in COVID-19. Study-wide background: Sites across the United States, Italy and Spain contributed samples from acute and convalescent COVID-19.

Germline assignment: CDR1 SGHTA and CDR2 FQGNSA. The CDR3 has 17 residues. The ends lost 5 bases at V and 5 bases at J; junction bases unmatched: 12. Original methodology: Cell counts per sample came from amplifying reference gene primers. Measured with immunoSEQ multiplex PCR; TCRdb has only the in-frame clones, and not every one. From that table come the V and J calls and clone size; the DNA was used to work out D and trimming. The table records around 100,000 clones, nearly 90% of them present only once. The TCR originated in a man aged 50 or older in a cohort sampled during active COVID-19. This rearrangement joins TRBV7-2 to TRBJ2-3; 11 positions agree with TRBD2. Sequenced sample: peripheral blood. The CDR3, as DNA: TGTGCCAGCAGCAGATCTTTAGCGGGGGGGCTTGTAGATACGCAGTATTTT. It yields the protein CASSRSLAGGLVDTQYF.